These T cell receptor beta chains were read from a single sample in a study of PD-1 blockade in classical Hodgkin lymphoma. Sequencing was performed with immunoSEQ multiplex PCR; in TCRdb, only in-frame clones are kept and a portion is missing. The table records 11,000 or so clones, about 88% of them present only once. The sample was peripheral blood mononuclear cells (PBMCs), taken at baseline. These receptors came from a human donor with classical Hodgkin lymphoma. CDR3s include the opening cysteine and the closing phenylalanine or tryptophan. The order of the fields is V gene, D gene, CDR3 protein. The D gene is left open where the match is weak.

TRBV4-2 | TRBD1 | CASSREGQGVEEKLFF
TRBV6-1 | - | CASSEEYFAYNEQFF
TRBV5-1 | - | CASSLGGSNQPQHF
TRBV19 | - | CASSASSFRAEAFF
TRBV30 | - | CAWSGNPGVQYF
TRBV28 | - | CATAPPQRGLGEQFF
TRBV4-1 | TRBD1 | CASSQAQGASGYTF
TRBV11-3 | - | CASSLDQVYTF
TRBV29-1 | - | CSVERGVNEQFF
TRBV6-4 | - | CASSAGEMTGELFF
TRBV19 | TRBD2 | CASQLAASYNEQFF
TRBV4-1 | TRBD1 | CASSTEGTGYYEQYF